The sequence of this T cell receptor beta chain was determined in a study of T cell responses to AZD1222 COVID-19 vaccine. General study findings and limits: Increases in Spike-specific TCR breadth and depth were seen after two AZD1222 doses.

Only in-frame clones appear in the TCRdb table, and some are missing; sequencing was by immunoSEQ multiplex PCR. The data hold about 150,000 clones, with roughly 90% observed a single time. Comments on this clone: Its antigen is unknown.

The germline V and J ends were trimmed by 7 bases and 3 bases, with 18 bases remaining between them. This CDR3 is built from 15 residues. Germline V gene data show CDR1 as KGHDR and CDR2 as SFDVKD. This clonotype originated in an adult in good health. The rearrangement uses TRBV24-1 and TRBJ2-7; D is unresolved. Sample: peripheral blood, taken on day 0 of AZD1222 vaccination. The chain's CDR3 is CATSKYRGPHYEQYF. The CDR3, as DNA: TGTGCCACCAGCAAGTATAGAGGACCCCACTACGAGCAGTACTTC.